This TCR beta chain was identified during a study of response to subunit inactivated influenza vaccine. MiXCR was run by TCRdb on the RT-PCR reads, yielding one entry per CDR3 protein. Here the sample spans 650,000 to 700,000 distinct CDR3 sequences, around a sixth being singletons. This clonotype showed up many times. Its antigen is unidentified. CDR3 size: 16 residues. J was trimmed by 4 bases and V by 4 bases; bases with no gene match: 11. The germline V gene has CDR1 SGHRS and CDR2 YFSETQ. Findings of the study overall: The authors proposed limited new T cell recruitment per seasonal influenza vaccination.

This sequence was found in a man aged 50 to 59 who received an inactivated influenza vaccine. V usage is TRBV5-1 and J usage is TRBJ2-1; 7 bases are shared with TRBD2. Sequenced here: PBMCs from blood, sampled 11 to 12 days after vaccination. CDR3 sequence: CASSAVGEGRYNEQFF. The CDR3 DNA follows: TGCGCCAGCAGCGCGGTGGGGGAGGGGAGGTACAATGAGCAGTTCTTC.